A single sample gave rise to the 26 T cell receptor beta chains below, sequenced in a study of T cell changes during pregnancy in multiple sclerosis. Sequencing used immunoSEQ multiplex PCR; TCRdb keeps in-frame clones, though not all of them. The sample records 50,000 to 80,000 clones, roughly nine tenths being singletons. The sequences come from CD8+ T cells from peripheral blood mononuclear cells, collected before pregnancy. The origin of the receptors is a female donor with multiple sclerosis, enrolled in a pregnancy study.

The chain combines TRBV19 with TRBJ2-1; 11 positions agree with TRBD2. Looked up from germline, CDR1 is LNHDA and CDR2 is SQIVND (reference sequence). V shed 11 bases and J 9 bases; nucleotides not matched to a gene: 33. This CDR3 region has 21 residues. The CDR3 reads CAALPPTGPEVSGTSGSEQFF. The CDR3 nucleotides are TGTGCCGCCCTACCCCCTACAGGGCCTGAAGTCTCCGGGACTAGCGGTAGTGAGCAGTTCTTC.

The rearrangement links TRBV7-3 to TRBJ2-2; 7 bases line up with TRBD2. Germline lookup yields CDR1 SGHTA and CDR2 FQGTGA. J was trimmed by 7 bases and V by 4 bases; bases with no gene match: 0. This CDR3 region has 12 residues. The CDR3 DNA reads TGTGCCAGCAGCTCGGGGGGCGGGGAGCTGTTTTTT. This codes for CASSSGGGELFF.

V gene TRBV19 combines with J gene TRBJ2-3, with D maybe TRBD1 (8 bases). CDR3 size: 15 residues. Germline CDR1 is LNHDA and CDR2 is SQIVND (reference sequence). V was pared by 7 bases and J by 4 bases, with 18 bases between. The CDR3 sequence: CASTSTGEGADTQYF. The CDR3, as DNA: TGTGCCAGTACTTCGACAGGGGAGGGCGCAGATACGCAGTATTTT.

V gene TRBV19 combines with J gene TRBJ2-3; TRBD1 matches 8 bases. The trim removed 8 bases at V and 3 bases at J, leaving 10 bases unmatched. The CDR3 extends over 15 amino acids. The germline V gene encodes CDR1 LNHDA and CDR2 SQIVND (reference sequence). The CDR3: CASSPTGGRTDTQYF. The CDR3 DNA follows: TGTGCCAGTTCACCTACAGGGGGTCGAACAGATACGCAGTATTTT.

This clone appeared once. V gene TRBV2 combines with J gene TRBJ2-1, with 10 positions matching TRBD2. After removal of 0 bases from V and 8 bases from J, the junction contained 4 bases not matched to a gene. The CDR3 is 15 residues long. Germline assignment: CDR1 SNHLY and CDR2 FYNNEI. The CDR3 DNA sequence: TGTGCCAGCAGTGAAGCTCTAGCGGGGGTGGATGAGCAGTTCTTC. It is translated as CASSEALAGVDEQFF.

The rearrangement links TRBV27 to TRBJ2-1; 8 bases are a match to TRBD2. Germline CDR1 and CDR2: MNHEY and SMNVEV (reference sequence). This CDR3 has 14 amino acids. Unmatched junction bases numbered 5, after V lost 3 bases and J lost 7 bases. The CDR3 region has the DNA TGTGCCAGCAGTTTGCGGGGGGAGAGGAATGAGCAGTTCTTC. It codes for CASSLRGERNEQFF.

The chain joins TRBV11-2 to TRBJ2-1; 14 nucleotides agree with TRBD2. Germline CDR1 and CDR2: SGHAT and FQNNGV. V dropped 5 bases and J dropped 6; count of bases not matched to a gene: 3. This CDR3 has 15 amino acids. The CDR3 sequence is CASSGGLAGANEQFF. CDR3 DNA sequence: TGTGCCAGCAGCGGGGGACTAGCGGGGGCCAATGAGCAGTTCTTC.

The chain has TRBV7-9 and TRBJ2-3; D remains unclear. Between the trimmed V and J ends, which lost 6 bases and 3 bases, there was a span of 19 bases. Germline CDR1 and CDR2: SEHNR and FQNEAQ (reference sequence). The CDR3 extends over 16 amino acids. CDR3 sequence (DNA): TGTGCCAGCAGGTCCCCATACGGGTATGAGACAGATACGCAGTATTTT. It is translated as CASRSPYGYETDTQYF.

This chain connects TRBV6-6 to TRBJ1-6, with D possibly matching TRBD1 (5 bases). This CDR3 has 14 amino acids. V lost 6 bases, J lost 10 bases, and 16 bases lay in between. The germline V gene encodes CDR1 MNHNY and CDR2 SVGAGI (reference sequence). The CDR3 reads CASRINWGGSPLHF. As DNA, the CDR3 is TGTGCCAGCAGGATTAACTGGGGGGGGTCACCCCTCCACTTT.

The V and J genes are TRBV6-4 and TRBJ2-3, with 10 bases lining up with TRBD2. With V trimmed by 5 bases and J by 1 base, 0 bases remained unmatched. Germline V gene lookup returns CDR1 MRHNA and CDR2 SNTAGT. The CDR3 spans 14 residues. The CDR3 bases are TGTGCCAGCAGTACTAGCGGGGGCACAGATACGCAGTATTTT. This translates into CASSTSGGTDTQYF.

The sample holds one count of this clone. This chain joins TRBV27 and TRBJ1-1, with a tentative D call TRBD1 (6 bases). Looked up from germline, CDR1 is MNHEY and CDR2 is SMNVEV (reference sequence). V was cut by 2 bases and J by 1 base, with 14 bases left in between. The CDR3 runs to 16 residues. CDR3 amino acids: CASSLMAGDSNTEAFF. The CDR3 DNA reads as TGTGCCAGCAGTTTAATGGCAGGGGATTCGAACACTGAAGCTTTCTTT.

This chain connects TRBV6-5 to TRBJ2-7; D is ambiguous. The V gene lost 0 bases and the J gene lost 0 bases, with 6 bases spanning the gap. Germline V gene lookup returns CDR1 MNHEY and CDR2 SVGAGI. The CDR3 is 14 residues long. In DNA, the CDR3 is TGTGCCAGCAGTTACTCGGTAGACTCCTACGAGCAGTACTTC. Translating it yields CASSYSVDSYEQYF.

V and J are TRBV7-6 and TRBJ2-5; TRBD1 matches 8 bases. Germline trimming cut 6 bases from V and 3 bases from J; bases unmatched to any gene: 9. Germline lookup yields CDR1 SGHVS and CDR2 FNYEAQ. The CDR3 is 15 amino acids. Here the CDR3 reads CASRPGQVDKETQYF. CDR3 nucleotide sequence: TGTGCCAGCAGGCCGGGACAGGTAGACAAAGAGACCCAGTACTTC. The complete variable domain, with remaining parts taken from reference TRBV7-6 and TRBJ2-5, reads GAGVSQSPRYKVTKRGQDVALRCDPISGHVSLYWYRQALGQGPEFLTYFNYEAQQDKSGLPNDRFSAERPEGSISTLTIQRTEQRDSAMYRCASRPGQVDKETQYFGPGTRLLVL.

This chain uses TRBV5-6 with TRBJ1-1; D uncertain. This CDR3 region has 12 residues. Germline CDR1 and CDR2: SGHDT and YYEEEE. V was shortened by 4 bases and J by 8 bases, with 12 bases between the two germline ends. CDR3 sequence reads: CASSRGSGEAFF. CDR3 coding DNA: TGTGCCAGCAGCCGGGGATCGGGGGAAGCTTTCTTT.

This rearrangement joins TRBV5-5 to TRBJ1-1, with 9 bases aligning to TRBD1. Trimming cost V 3 bases and J 4 bases; bases outside gene matches: 7. The CDR3 consists of 15 residues. The germline V gene has CDR1 SGHKS and CDR2 YYEKEE (reference sequence). CDR3 residues: CASSYTGGWGTEAFF. The CDR3 DNA is TGTGCCAGCAGCTACACAGGGGGCTGGGGCACTGAAGCTTTCTTT.

The rearrangement links TRBV7-9 to TRBJ1-3; 7 bases are shared with TRBD1. The CDR3 spans 13 residues. V shed 10 bases and J 4 bases; nucleotides not matched to a gene: 7. Germline CDR1 reads SEHNR; CDR2 reads FQNEAQ (reference sequence). CDR3 bases: TGTGCCAACGACAGGGAAACAGGAAACACCATATATTTT. Its translation: CANDRETGNTIYF.

In this sample, this clone turned up a few times. CDR3 residues: CASSIRTGSSEDTQYF. CDR3 nucleotides: TGTGCCAGTAGTATTCGGACAGGGTCAAGTGAAGATACGCAGTATTTT. The chain employs TRBV19 and TRBJ2-3; 8 bases are a match to TRBD1. Germline V lookup: CDR1 LNHDA, CDR2 SQIVND (reference sequence). The CDR3 is 16 residues long. V lost 3 bases to trimming and J lost 5 bases; unmatched junction nucleotides: 10.

The genes are TRBV29-1 and TRBJ1-2; D unresolved. V lost 7 bases and J lost 3, with 3 bases in between. The germline V gene encodes CDR1 SQVTM and CDR2 ANQGSEA. The CDR3 sequence is 9 residues long. CDR3 sequence reads: CSADYGYTF. The DNA for the CDR3 is TGCAGCGCCGACTATGGCTACACCTTC. The full variable domain, with the rest looked up from reference TRBV29-1 and TRBJ1-2, is SAVISQKPSRDICQRGTSLTIQCQVDSQVTMMFWYRQQPGQSLTLIATANQGSEATYESGFVIDKFPISRPNLTFSTLTVSNMSPEDSSIYLCSADYGYTFGSGTRLTVV.

This sequence joins TRBV30 and TRBJ2-3; TRBD2 agrees at 12 bases. This CDR3 comprises 15 residues. After removal of 0 bases from V and 13 bases from J, the junction contained 11 bases not matched to a gene. Germline V gene data show CDR1 as GTSNPN and CDR2 as SVGIG (reference sequence). This CDR3 reads CAWSVRASGGDLEYF. CDR3 coding DNA: TGTGCCTGGAGTGTAAGGGCTAGCGGGGGGGATCTAGAGTATTTT.

J is TRBJ1-1 and V is TRBV15; TRBD1 aligns across 10 bases. The V and J ends lost 3 bases and 2 bases, in that order; junction bases with no gene match: 12. This CDR3 has 18 residues. Germline V gives CDR1 LNHNV, CDR2 YYDKDF (reference sequence). In nucleotides, the CDR3 is TGTGCCACCAGCAGGGATGACAGGGGGCTTACCCTTAACACTGAAGCTTTCTTT. Encoded protein: CATSRDDRGLTLNTEAFF.

This chain joins TRBV5-6 and TRBJ1-2, with D perhaps matching TRBD1 (5 bases). The germline V gene has CDR1 SGHDT and CDR2 YYEEEE. The V end was cut by 0 bases, the J end by 4 bases, with 7 bases between. CDR3 length equals 13 residues. For the CDR3, the DNA is TGTGCCAGCAGCTTGGGACAGCTCTATGGCTACACCTTC. It is translated as CASSLGQLYGYTF.

This chain links TRBV29-1 with TRBJ1-1, with D uncertain. Trimming shortened V by 4 bases and J by 2 bases, and 2 bases separated the two germline ends. The CDR3 is made up of 10 amino acids. Germline CDR1 and CDR2: SQVTM and ANQGSEA. The CDR3 sequence is CSVVNTEAFF. CDR3 in DNA: TGCAGCGTTGTAAACACTGAAGCTTTCTTT.

The V and J genes are TRBV9 and TRBJ2-5, with D possibly being TRBD1 (6 bases). The germline gives CDR1 SGDLS, CDR2 YYNGEE. Trimming removed 3 bases from V and 2 bases from J, with 14 bases in between. This CDR3 has 15 amino acids. The CDR3 bases are TGTGCCAGCAGCGCCTCCGGGACACCACAAGAGACCCAGTACTTC. Translated: CASSASGTPQETQYF.

The chain combines TRBV9 with TRBJ2-3, with no clear D. Germline V gives CDR1 SGDLS, CDR2 YYNGEE. The CDR3 has 11 residues. V was pared by 4 bases and J by 6 bases, with 6 bases between. The DNA for the CDR3 is TGTGCCAGCAGCTCCCAGGATACGCAGTATTTT. It translates to CASSSQDTQYF.

The CDR3 loop is CASIGGLNYGYTF. CDR3 bases: TGTGCCAGCATCGGGGGGCTGAACTATGGCTACACCTTC. The chain combines TRBV2 with TRBJ1-2; possibly TRBD1 for D (6 bases). This CDR3 has 13 residues. V lost 7 bases and J lost 2, with 11 bases in between. Germline V lookup: CDR1 SNHLY, CDR2 FYNNEI. Full variable domain (rest looked up from reference TRBV2 and TRBJ1-2): EPEVTQTPSHQVTQMGQEVILRCVPISNHLYFYWYRQILGQKVEFLVSFYNNEISEKSEIFDDQFSVERPDGSNFTLKIRSTKLEDSAMYFCASIGGLNYGYTFGSGTRLTVV.

The J gene is TRBJ1-1, the V gene TRBV7-2; D is uncertain. The ends were cut back, 5 bases at V and 1 base at J, with 14 bases in the middle. The germline gives CDR1 SGHTA, CDR2 FQGNSA. The CDR3 spans 15 residues. The CDR3 bases are TGTGCCAGCAGCCCGTACCCGCAGGCGAACACTGAAGCTTTCTTT. Its protein is CASSPYPQANTEAFF.